The TCR beta chain described here comes from a study of beta chain features in type 1 diabetes. Study-wide points: The naive, central memory and Treg TCRB repertoires of patients appeared to be more similar to one another than those of healthy donors. The study found moderately but significantly shorter TCRB CDR3s in all four CD4+ subsets of Type 1 diabetes patients.

Concerning this clone: The antigen remains undetermined.

Researchers reported sorting CD4+ naive, central memory, regulatory and stem cell-like memory cells via CD45RO/CCR7/CD25/CD127/CD95/CD27. As every portion of the isolated RNA was reverse transcribed, the sequencing read expressed TCRB transcripts. The assay was immunoSEQ multiplex PCR, and TCRdb's table has in-frame clones only and misses some. The sample comprises around 340,000 clones, 7% to 10% of which are singletons, and roughly 1% rests with the top ten. CDR1 and CDR2 from the germline V gene are SGHRS and YFSETQ. The CDR3 contains 15 residues. The J segment lost 8 bases and the V segment lost 4 bases, leaving 11 bases of the junction unmatched.

This receptor was taken from a young man with type 1 diabetes. Source material: central memory CD4+ T cells from blood. The chain has TRBV5-1 and TRBJ1-4, with 7 bases matching TRBD1. Here the CDR3 reads CASSDPTGNGEKLFF. In nucleotides, the CDR3 is TGCGCCAGCAGCGACCCGACAGGGAACGGCGAAAAACTGTTTTTT. Using reference TRBV5-1 and TRBJ1-4 for the parts outside the CDR3, the full variable domain is KAGVTQTPRYLIKTRGQQVTLSCSPISGHRSVSWYQQTPGQGLQFLFEYFSETQRNKGNFPGRFSGRQFSNSRSEMNVSTLELGDSALYLCASSDPTGNGEKLFFGSGTQLSVL.